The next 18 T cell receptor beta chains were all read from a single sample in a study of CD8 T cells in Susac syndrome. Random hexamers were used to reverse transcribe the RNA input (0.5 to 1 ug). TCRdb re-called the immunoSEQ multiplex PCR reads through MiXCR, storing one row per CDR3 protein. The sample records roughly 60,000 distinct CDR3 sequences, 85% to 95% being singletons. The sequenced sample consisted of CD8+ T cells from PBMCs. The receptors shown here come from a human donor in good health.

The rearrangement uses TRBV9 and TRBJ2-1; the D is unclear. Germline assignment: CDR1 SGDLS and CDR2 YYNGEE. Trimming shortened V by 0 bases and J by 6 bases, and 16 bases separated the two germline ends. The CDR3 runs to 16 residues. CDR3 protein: CASSVGDRGPTNEQFF. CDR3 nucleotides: TGTGCCAGCAGCGTAGGAGACCGTGGACCCACCAATGAGCAGTTCTTC.

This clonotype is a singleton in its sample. CDR3 DNA: TGTGCCAGCAGTTATAGCGGGGGGGGCCTCAATGAGCAGTTCTTC. It yields the protein CASSYSGGGLNEQFF. The chain has TRBV6-2 or TRBV6-3 and TRBJ2-1; TRBD2 agrees at 11 bases. V shed 3 bases, J shed 6 bases, and the junction held 4 bases outside the gene matches. Germline loops: CDR1 MNHEY, CDR2 SVGEGT. The CDR3 runs 15 residues.

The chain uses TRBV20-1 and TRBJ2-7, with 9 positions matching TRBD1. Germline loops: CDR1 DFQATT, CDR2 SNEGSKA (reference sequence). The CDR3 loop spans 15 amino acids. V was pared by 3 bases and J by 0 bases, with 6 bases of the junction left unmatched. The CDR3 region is CSARRDRDTSYEQYF. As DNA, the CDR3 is TGCAGTGCTAGGAGGGACAGGGACACCTCCTACGAGCAGTACTTC.

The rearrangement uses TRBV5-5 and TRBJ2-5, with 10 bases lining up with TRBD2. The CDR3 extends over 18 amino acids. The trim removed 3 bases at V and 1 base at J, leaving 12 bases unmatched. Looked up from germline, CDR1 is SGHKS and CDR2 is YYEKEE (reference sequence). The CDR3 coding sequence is TGTGCCAGCAGCTCCATCGAGCGGGGGGGAAGCCGCCAAGAGACCCAGTACTTC. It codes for CASSSIERGGSRQETQYF.

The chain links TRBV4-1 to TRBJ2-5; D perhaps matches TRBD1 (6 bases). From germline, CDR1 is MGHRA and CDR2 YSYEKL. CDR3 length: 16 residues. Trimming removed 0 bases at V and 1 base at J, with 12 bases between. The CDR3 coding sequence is TGCGCCAGCAGCCAAGATCGGGACAACCCCCAAGAGACCCAGTACTTC. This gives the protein CASSQDRDNPQETQYF.

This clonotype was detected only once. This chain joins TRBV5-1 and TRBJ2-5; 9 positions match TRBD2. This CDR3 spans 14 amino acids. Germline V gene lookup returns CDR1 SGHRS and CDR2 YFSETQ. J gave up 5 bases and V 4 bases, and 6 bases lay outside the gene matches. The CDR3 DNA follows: TGCGCCAGCAGCAAGCGGGGGGCCGTGGAGACCCAGTACTTC. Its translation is CASSKRGAVETQYF. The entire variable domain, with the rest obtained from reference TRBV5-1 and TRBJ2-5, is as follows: KAGVTQTPRYLIKTRGQQVTLSCSPISGHRSVSWYQQTPGQGLQFLFEYFSETQRNKGNFPGRFSGRQFSNSRSEMNVSTLELGDSALYLCASSKRGAVETQYFGPGTRLLVL.

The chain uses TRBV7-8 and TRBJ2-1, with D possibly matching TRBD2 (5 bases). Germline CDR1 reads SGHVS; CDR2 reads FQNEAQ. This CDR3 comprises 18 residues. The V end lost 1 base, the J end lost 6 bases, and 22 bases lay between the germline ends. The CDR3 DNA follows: TGTGCCAGCAGCTTAGATTTCCCGGGAATGGTGAGAACCAATGAGCAGTTCTTC. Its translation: CASSLDFPGMVRTNEQFF.

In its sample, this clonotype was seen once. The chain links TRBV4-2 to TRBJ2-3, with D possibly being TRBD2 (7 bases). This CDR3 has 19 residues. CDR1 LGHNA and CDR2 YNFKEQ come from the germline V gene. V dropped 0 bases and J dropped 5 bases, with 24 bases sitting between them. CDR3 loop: CASSQEVGGLVGGGDTQYF. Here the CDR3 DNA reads TGTGCCAGCAGCCAAGAAGTCGGGGGGCTAGTAGGTGGCGGAGATACGCAGTATTTT.

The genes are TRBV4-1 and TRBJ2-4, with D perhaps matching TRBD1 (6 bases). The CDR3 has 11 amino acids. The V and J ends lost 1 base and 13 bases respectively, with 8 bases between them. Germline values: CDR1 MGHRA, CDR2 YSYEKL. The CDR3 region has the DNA TGCGCCAGCAGCCAAGGGGGGCTACAGTACTTC. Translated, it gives CASSQGGLQYF.

The chain's CDR3 is CASSDEDLTNTEAFF. CDR3 DNA sequence: TGTGCCAGCAGCGACGAGGACTTGACGAACACTGAAGCTTTCTTT. This rearrangement joins TRBV7-9 to TRBJ1-1; no clear D. Germline CDR1 and CDR2: SEHNR and FQNEAQ (reference sequence). This CDR3 spans 15 amino acids. Trimming shortened V by 5 bases and J by 1 base, and 14 bases separated the two germline ends.

CDR3 coding DNA: TGTGCCAGCAGTTACGGGCAGGGCGTCTACGAGCAGTACTTC. It translates to CASSYGQGVYEQYF. J is TRBJ2-7 and V is TRBV27, with a possible D match to TRBD1 (5 bases). V dropped 4 bases and J dropped 3 bases, with 13 bases sitting between them. CDR3 length: 14 amino acids. Germline CDR1 MNHEY, CDR2 SMNVEV (reference sequence).

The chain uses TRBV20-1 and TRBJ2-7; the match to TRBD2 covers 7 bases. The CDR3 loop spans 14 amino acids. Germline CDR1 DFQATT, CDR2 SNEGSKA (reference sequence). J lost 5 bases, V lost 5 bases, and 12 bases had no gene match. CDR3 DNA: TGCAGTGCTCCACCGACTAGCTCACGAAACGAGCAGTACTTC. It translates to CSAPPTSSRNEQYF.

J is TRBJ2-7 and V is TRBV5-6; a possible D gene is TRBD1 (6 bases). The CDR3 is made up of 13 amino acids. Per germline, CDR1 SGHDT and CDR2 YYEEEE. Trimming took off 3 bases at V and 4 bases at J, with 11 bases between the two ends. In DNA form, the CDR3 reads TGTGCCAGCAGCTCTTTCCAGGGGTACGAGCAGTACTTC. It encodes CASSSFQGYEQYF.

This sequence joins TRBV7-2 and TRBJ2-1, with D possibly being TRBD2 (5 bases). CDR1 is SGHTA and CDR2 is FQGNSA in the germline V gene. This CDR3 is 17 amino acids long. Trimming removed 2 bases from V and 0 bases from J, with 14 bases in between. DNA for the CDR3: TGTGCCAGCAGCTTAAAAGAAGCAGAGGGCTCCTACAATGAGCAGTTCTTC. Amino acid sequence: CASSLKEAEGSYNEQFF.

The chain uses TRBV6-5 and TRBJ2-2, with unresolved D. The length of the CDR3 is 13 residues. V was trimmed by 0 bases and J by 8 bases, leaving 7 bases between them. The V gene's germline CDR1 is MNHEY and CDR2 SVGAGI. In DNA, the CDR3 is TGTGCCAGCAGTTACTCGTCCGGAGGGGAGCTGTTTTTT. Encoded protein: CASSYSSGGELFF.

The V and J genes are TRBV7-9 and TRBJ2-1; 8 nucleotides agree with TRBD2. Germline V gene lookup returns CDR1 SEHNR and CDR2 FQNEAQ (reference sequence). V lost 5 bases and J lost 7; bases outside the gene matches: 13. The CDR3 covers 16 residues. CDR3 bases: TGTGCCAGCAGCCCGGCCGGGGGGGCTGGAAGAAATGAGCAGTTCTTC. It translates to CASSPAGGAGRNEQFF.

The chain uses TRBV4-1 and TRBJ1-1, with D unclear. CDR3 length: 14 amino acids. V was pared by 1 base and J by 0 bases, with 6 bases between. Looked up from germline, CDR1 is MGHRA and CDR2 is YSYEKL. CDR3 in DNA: TGCGCCAGCAGCCAAGTTGCGGTGAACACTGAAGCTTTCTTT. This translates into CASSQVAVNTEAFF.

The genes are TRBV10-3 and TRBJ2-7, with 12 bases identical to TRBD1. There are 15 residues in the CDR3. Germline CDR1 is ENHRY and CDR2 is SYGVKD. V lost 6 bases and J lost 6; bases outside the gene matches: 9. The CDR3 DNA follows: TGTGCCATCAGCCCTCCTGGGACAGGGGGCTCCGAGCAGTACTTC. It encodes CAISPPGTGGSEQYF.